Ten or more counts support the clone carrying this T cell receptor beta chain. Its antigen is still unknown. TCRdb redid the calling of the RT-PCR reads with MiXCR, one entry per CDR3 protein. This sample carries hundreds of thousands of distinct CDR3 sequences, approximately 7.1% of them seen once, and the ten largest clones take under 15%. The data were obtained in a study of response to subunit inactivated influenza vaccine. V was pared by 0 bases and J by 4 bases, with 7 bases of the junction left unmatched. This CDR3 has 15 amino acids. The V gene's germline CDR1 is DFQATT and CDR2 SNEGSKA (reference sequence). Points from the study as a whole: The authors suggested that every seasonal influenza vaccination recruits few new T cells.

This sequence was found in a man between 50 and 70 years old who received an inactivated influenza vaccine. The sample was PBMCs from blood, taken roughly 24 months after vaccination. The J gene is TRBJ1-1, the V gene TRBV20-1, with 8 bases identical to TRBD1. The CDR3 spells CSARDSQGAGTEAFF. CDR3 coding DNA: TGCAGTGCTAGAGACAGCCAGGGGGCCGGCACTGAAGCTTTCTTT.